Listed here are 23 T cell receptor beta chains from one sample, sequenced in a study of blood T cell repertoires in COVID-19. Clones were read by immunoSEQ multiplex PCR, and TCRdb kept only the in-frame ones, dropping some. Seen here are about 120,000 clones, around 86% observed once, and the top ten hold almost 30%. Sequenced input: peripheral blood. All receptors come from a woman in her 70s with acute or convalescent COVID-19.

The chain joins TRBV19 to TRBJ2-4; weak D call: TRBD1 (6 bases). Trimming removed 3 bases from V and 2 bases from J, with 14 bases in between. The CDR3 extends over 16 amino acids. CDR1 and CDR2 (germline): LNHDA, SQIVND (reference sequence). The CDR3 protein is CASSIQSGVTKNIQYF. The CDR3 coding sequence is TGTGCCAGTAGTATTCAATCAGGGGTGACCAAAAACATTCAGTACTTC.

The chain couples TRBV2 to TRBJ2-7; the match to TRBD1 covers 7 bases. Germline trimming cut 8 bases from V and 3 bases from J; bases unmatched to any gene: 10. CDR3 length: 14 residues. Germline V lookup: CDR1 SNHLY, CDR2 FYNNEI. In nucleotides, the CDR3 is TGTGCCAGCGATAAGGGGGCTATAGACTACGAGCAGTACTTC. Amino acid sequence: CASDKGAIDYEQYF.

The rearrangement joins TRBV18 to TRBJ1-5; 10 bases align to TRBD1. Germline trimming cut 5 bases from V and 3 bases from J; bases unmatched to any gene: 4. The CDR3 covers 15 residues. Germline V lookup: CDR1 KGHSH, CDR2 LQKENI. The CDR3 spells CASSRGQGNNQPQHF. The CDR3 bases are TGTGCCAGCTCAAGGGGACAGGGGAACAATCAGCCCCAGCATTTT.

This clone was recorded once. The chain couples TRBV4-1 to TRBJ1-1, with a tentative D call TRBD1 (5 bases). Per germline, CDR1 MGHRA and CDR2 YSYEKL. The CDR3 covers 15 residues. V was clipped by 1 base and J by 1 base, with 10 bases between them. The CDR3 DNA is TGCGCCAGCAGCCAAGGGCTTAGGGGGAACACTGAAGCTTTCTTT. Its protein product is CASSQGLRGNTEAFF.

V gene TRBV6-6 combines with J gene TRBJ2-2; TRBD1 aligns across 8 bases. With V trimmed by 5 bases and J by 0 bases, 2 bases remained unmatched. The CDR3 has 15 residues. Germline lookup yields CDR1 MNHNY and CDR2 SVGAGI (reference sequence). CDR3 loop: CASSGQGPNTGELFF. The CDR3 nucleotides are TGTGCCAGCAGTGGACAGGGACCGAACACCGGGGAGCTGTTTTTT.

The CDR3 nucleotides read TGTGCCAGTAGTACCGACAGGGGAGGACAGCCCCAGCATTTT. Protein: CASSTDRGGQPQHF. The V gene is TRBV19, the J gene TRBJ1-5; 8 nucleotides match TRBD1. V gave up 4 bases and J gave up 7 bases; unmatched junction bases: 6. Germline V gene sequence: CDR1 LNHDA, CDR2 SQIVND (reference sequence). This CDR3 comprises 14 residues.

The chain couples TRBV4-1 to TRBJ2-1; 11 positions match TRBD1. The junction had 3 bases not matched to a gene; V was cut back by 3 bases and J by 5 bases. The CDR3 runs 15 residues. CDR1 is MGHRA and CDR2 is YSYEKL in the germline V gene. The CDR3 DNA sequence: TGCGCCAGCAGCCACGGACAGGGGGCCAACAATGAGCAGTTCTTC. It specifies CASSHGQGANNEQFF.

The rearrangement links TRBV14 to TRBJ1-2; D gene uncertain. Germline CDR1 is SGHDN and CDR2 is FVKESK. The CDR3 runs to 12 residues. V was cut by 2 bases and J by 4 bases, with 5 bases left in between. The CDR3 reads CASSQKSYGYTF. Written as DNA, the CDR3 is TGTGCCAGCAGCCAAAAGAGCTATGGCTACACCTTC. The full variable domain, its missing parts supplied by reference TRBV14 and TRBJ1-2, is EAGVTQFPSHSVIEKGQTVTLRCDPISGHDNLYWYRRVMGKEIKFLLHFVKESKQDESGMPNNRFLAERTGGTYSTLKVQPAELEDSGVYFCASSQKSYGYTFGSGTRLTVV.

The chain uses TRBV30 and TRBJ1-5; TRBD1 is a possible D gene (5 bases). Germline assignment: CDR1 GTSNPN and CDR2 SVGIG (reference sequence). With 1 base removed from V and 4 bases from J, the gap between germline ends came to 8 bases. The CDR3 is 13 residues long. The CDR3 region is CAWSATGNQPQHF. DNA for the CDR3: TGTGCCTGGAGTGCAACAGGTAATCAGCCCCAGCATTTT.

V is TRBV2 and J is TRBJ1-1; D not resolved. V was clipped by 4 bases and J by 5 bases, with 17 bases between them. Germline assignment: CDR1 SNHLY and CDR2 FYNNEI. This CDR3 comprises 15 residues. The CDR3 spells CASSVRLEVSTEAFF. The CDR3 DNA is TGTGCCAGCAGTGTCCGTTTGGAGGTCTCAACTGAAGCTTTCTTT.

The chain links TRBV27 to TRBJ1-4; 9 bases fit TRBD1. Germline V gives CDR1 MNHEY, CDR2 SMNVEV (reference sequence). The junction had 11 bases not matched to a gene; V was cut back by 1 base and J by 8 bases. CDR3 length: 17 residues. This CDR3 reads CASSLWGQGQGDEKLFF. The CDR3 DNA follows: TGTGCCAGCAGTTTATGGGGGCAGGGACAGGGTGACGAAAAACTGTTTTTT.

This chain uses TRBV10-3 with TRBJ2-7; tentative D call: TRBD1 (5 bases). Trimming left V 0 bases short and J 0 bases short, with 15 bases between. This CDR3 region has 17 residues. Germline CDR1 and CDR2: ENHRY and SYGVKD. The CDR3 coding sequence is TGTGCCATCAGTGAGTCGGCCCGTTACAGGAGCTCCTACGAGCAGTACTTC. This encodes CAISESARYRSSYEQYF.

The chain recombines TRBV14 with TRBJ2-1; tentative D call: TRBD2 (6 bases). This CDR3 is built from 16 residues. Trimming left V 2 bases short and J 4 bases short, with 15 bases between. Per germline, CDR1 SGHDN and CDR2 FVKESK. The CDR3, as DNA: TGTGCCAGCAGCCAACAGAACCTAGCGTTTTACAATGAGCAGTTCTTC. This sequence encodes CASSQQNLAFYNEQFF.

The rearrangement links TRBV18 to TRBJ2-7; possible D gene TRBD1, 5 bases. This CDR3 is built from 12 residues. Trimming took off 3 bases at V and 4 bases at J, with 7 bases between the two ends. Germline-derived CDR1 and CDR2 are KGHSH and LQKENI. For the CDR3, the DNA is TGTGCCAGCTCACCGGGGCGGTACGAGCAGTACTTC. Protein sequence: CASSPGRYEQYF.

This chain uses TRBV12-3 or TRBV12-4 with TRBJ2-7; 10 nucleotides align to TRBD1. Losses at the gene ends were 3 bases for V and 5 bases for J; bases not matched to a gene: 1. The CDR3 has 13 amino acids. The CDR3 region is CASSLGQGNEQYF. DNA for the CDR3: TGTGCCAGCAGTTTGGGACAGGGGAACGAGCAGTACTTC.

The chain is built from TRBV5-1 and TRBJ1-4; a possible D gene is TRBD1 (6 bases). This CDR3 spans 15 amino acids. CDR1 and CDR2 from the germline V gene are SGHRS and YFSETQ. Trimming removed 0 bases at V and 8 bases at J, with 14 bases between. CDR3 in amino acids: CASSLAAGEGEKLFF. CDR3 nucleotides: TGCGCCAGCAGCTTGGCGGCAGGGGAGGGCGAAAAACTGTTTTTT.

This sequence joins TRBV19 and TRBJ1-5; the match to TRBD1 covers 8 bases. The CDR3 contains 14 residues. The germline CDR1 and CDR2 sequences are LNHDA and SQIVND (reference sequence). The J segment lost 3 bases and the V segment lost 10 bases, leaving 8 bases of the junction unmatched. CDR3 region: CAIGQGGNNQPQHF. The CDR3 DNA reads TGTGCCATTGGACAGGGTGGTAACAATCAGCCCCAGCATTTT. Looking up the rest from reference TRBV19 and TRBJ1-5 gives the full variable domain: DGGITQSPKYLFRKEGQNVTLSCEQNLNHDAMYWYRQDPGQGLRLIYYSQIVNDFQKGDIAEGYSVSREKKESFPLTVTSAQKNPTAFYLCAIGQGGNNQPQHFGDGTRLSIL.

The chain recombines TRBV5-1 with TRBJ2-3, with D possibly being TRBD2 (7 bases). The CDR3 sequence is 15 residues long. Germline V gene data show CDR1 as SGHRS and CDR2 as YFSETQ. V was pared by 0 bases and J by 4 bases, with 12 bases between. DNA of the CDR3: TGCGCCAGCAGCTTGGTGGGGGGGCCATCAGATACGCAGTATTTT. Its translation is CASSLVGGPSDTQYF.

The chain's CDR3 is CASSYEMADTQYF. DNA of the CDR3: TGTGCCAGCAGTTACGAAATGGCCGATACGCAGTATTTT. The V call is TRBV6-5, the J call TRBJ2-3, with D uncertain. CDR3 length: 13 residues. Germline lookup yields CDR1 MNHEY and CDR2 SVGAGI. Trimming removed 2 bases at V and 6 bases at J, with 9 bases between.

The V and J genes are TRBV4-1 and TRBJ2-1, with D possibly being TRBD1 (6 bases). Germline CDR1 and CDR2: MGHRA and YSYEKL. V dropped 3 bases and J dropped 8 bases, with 14 bases sitting between them. The CDR3 consists of 14 residues. In nucleotides, the CDR3 is TGCGCCAGCAGCCACTGGGGGCCCCAGGATGAGCAGTTCTTC. Translated: CASSHWGPQDEQFF.

V gene TRBV7-9 combines with J gene TRBJ1-2; tentative D call: TRBD1 (6 bases). There are 13 residues in the CDR3. Trimming pared 1 base from V and 8 bases from J, leaving 11 bases between. Per the germline V gene, CDR1 is SEHNR and CDR2 is FQNEAQ (reference sequence). The CDR3 sequence is CASSLGEGTGYTF. The CDR3 DNA sequence: TGTGCCAGCAGCTTAGGGGAGGGGACAGGCTACACCTTC.

This clone was seen repeatedly, ten times or more. This chain joins TRBV3-1 (or the pseudogene TRBV3-2) and TRBJ2-5, with 15 bases fitting TRBD2. Germline assignment: CDR1 LGHDT and CDR2 YNNKEL (reference sequence). There are 17 residues in the CDR3. V trimming: 4 bases; J trimming: 4 bases; junction bases outside the gene matches: 7. In DNA, the CDR3 is TGTGCCAGCAGCCTTGGACTAGCGGGGGGGCCGAGAGAGACCCAGTACTTC. Its translation is CASSLGLAGGPRETQYF.

CDR3 in amino acids: CASSYLTGLNTEAFF. In DNA, the CDR3 is TGTGCCAGCAGTTACCTGACAGGGCTGAACACTGAAGCTTTCTTT. The gene calls are TRBV6-5 and TRBJ1-1; 7 positions agree with TRBD1. CDR1 MNHEY and CDR2 SVGAGI come from the germline V gene. The trim removed 2 bases at V and 0 bases at J, leaving 3 bases unmatched. The CDR3 has 15 residues.